This section outlines one TCR beta chain sequence together with its context. Its target is unknown. Germline values: CDR1 MNHNY, CDR2 SVGAGI (reference sequence). The CDR3 has 16 residues. The trim removed 5 bases at V and 6 bases at J, leaving 13 bases unmatched. Sequenced by immunoSEQ multiplex PCR; TCRdb stores in-frame clones only, minus some. The sample consists of tens of thousands of clones, approximately 84% of them appearing once. These data originate in a study of OX40 agonist ivuxolimab in advanced cancers. Regarding the study as a whole: Nonresponders included some who also had low normalized T-cell clonal expansion.

This receptor was obtained from an adult with an advanced solid tumor such as melanoma, head and neck, liver or kidney cancer. The sequences come from CD4+ or CD8+ T cells sorted from blood, collected in a trial of the OX40 agonist ivuxolimab. This sequence joins TRBV6-6 and TRBJ2-1; 7 bases align to TRBD1. The CDR3 reads CASSNPGTVVGNEQFF. In DNA form, the CDR3 reads TGTGCCAGCAGTAACCCCGGGACAGTGGTAGGCAATGAGCAGTTCTTC.